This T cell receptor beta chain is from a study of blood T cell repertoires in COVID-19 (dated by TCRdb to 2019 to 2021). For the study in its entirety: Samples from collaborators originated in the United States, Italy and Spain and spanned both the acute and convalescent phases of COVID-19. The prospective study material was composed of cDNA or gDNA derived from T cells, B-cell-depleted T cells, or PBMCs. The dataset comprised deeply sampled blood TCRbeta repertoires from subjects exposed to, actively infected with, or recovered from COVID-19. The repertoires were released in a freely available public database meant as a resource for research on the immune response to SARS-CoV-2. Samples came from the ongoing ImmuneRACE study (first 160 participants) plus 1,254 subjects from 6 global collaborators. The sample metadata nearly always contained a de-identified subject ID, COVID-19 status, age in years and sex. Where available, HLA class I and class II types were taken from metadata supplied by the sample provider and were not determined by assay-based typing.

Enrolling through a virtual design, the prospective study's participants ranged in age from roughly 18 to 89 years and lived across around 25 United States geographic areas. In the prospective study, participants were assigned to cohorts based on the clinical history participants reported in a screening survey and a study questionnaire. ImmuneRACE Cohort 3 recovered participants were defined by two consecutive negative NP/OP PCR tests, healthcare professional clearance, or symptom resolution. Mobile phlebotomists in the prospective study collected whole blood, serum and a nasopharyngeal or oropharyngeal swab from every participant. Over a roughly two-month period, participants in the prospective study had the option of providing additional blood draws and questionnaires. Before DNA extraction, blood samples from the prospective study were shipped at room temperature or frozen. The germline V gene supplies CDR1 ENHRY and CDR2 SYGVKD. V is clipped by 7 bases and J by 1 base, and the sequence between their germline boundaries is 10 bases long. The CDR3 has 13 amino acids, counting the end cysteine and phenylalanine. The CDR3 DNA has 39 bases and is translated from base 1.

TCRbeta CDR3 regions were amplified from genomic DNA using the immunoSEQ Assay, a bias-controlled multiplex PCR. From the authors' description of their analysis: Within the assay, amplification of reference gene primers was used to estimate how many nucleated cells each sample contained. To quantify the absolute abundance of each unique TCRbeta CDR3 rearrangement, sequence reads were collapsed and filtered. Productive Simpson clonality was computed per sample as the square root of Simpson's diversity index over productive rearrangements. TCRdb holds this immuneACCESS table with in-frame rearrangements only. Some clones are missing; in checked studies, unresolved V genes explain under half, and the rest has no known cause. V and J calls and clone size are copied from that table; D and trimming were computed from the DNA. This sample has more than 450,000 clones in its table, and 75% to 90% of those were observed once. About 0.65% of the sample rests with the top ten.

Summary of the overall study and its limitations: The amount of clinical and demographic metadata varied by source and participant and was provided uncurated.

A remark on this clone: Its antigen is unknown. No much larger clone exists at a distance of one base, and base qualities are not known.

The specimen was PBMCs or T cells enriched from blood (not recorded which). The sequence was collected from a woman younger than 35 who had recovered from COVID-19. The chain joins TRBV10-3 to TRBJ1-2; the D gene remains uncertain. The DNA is TGTGCCATCACCCACCAGGTTAACTATGGCTACACCTTC. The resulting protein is CAITHQVNYGYTF.